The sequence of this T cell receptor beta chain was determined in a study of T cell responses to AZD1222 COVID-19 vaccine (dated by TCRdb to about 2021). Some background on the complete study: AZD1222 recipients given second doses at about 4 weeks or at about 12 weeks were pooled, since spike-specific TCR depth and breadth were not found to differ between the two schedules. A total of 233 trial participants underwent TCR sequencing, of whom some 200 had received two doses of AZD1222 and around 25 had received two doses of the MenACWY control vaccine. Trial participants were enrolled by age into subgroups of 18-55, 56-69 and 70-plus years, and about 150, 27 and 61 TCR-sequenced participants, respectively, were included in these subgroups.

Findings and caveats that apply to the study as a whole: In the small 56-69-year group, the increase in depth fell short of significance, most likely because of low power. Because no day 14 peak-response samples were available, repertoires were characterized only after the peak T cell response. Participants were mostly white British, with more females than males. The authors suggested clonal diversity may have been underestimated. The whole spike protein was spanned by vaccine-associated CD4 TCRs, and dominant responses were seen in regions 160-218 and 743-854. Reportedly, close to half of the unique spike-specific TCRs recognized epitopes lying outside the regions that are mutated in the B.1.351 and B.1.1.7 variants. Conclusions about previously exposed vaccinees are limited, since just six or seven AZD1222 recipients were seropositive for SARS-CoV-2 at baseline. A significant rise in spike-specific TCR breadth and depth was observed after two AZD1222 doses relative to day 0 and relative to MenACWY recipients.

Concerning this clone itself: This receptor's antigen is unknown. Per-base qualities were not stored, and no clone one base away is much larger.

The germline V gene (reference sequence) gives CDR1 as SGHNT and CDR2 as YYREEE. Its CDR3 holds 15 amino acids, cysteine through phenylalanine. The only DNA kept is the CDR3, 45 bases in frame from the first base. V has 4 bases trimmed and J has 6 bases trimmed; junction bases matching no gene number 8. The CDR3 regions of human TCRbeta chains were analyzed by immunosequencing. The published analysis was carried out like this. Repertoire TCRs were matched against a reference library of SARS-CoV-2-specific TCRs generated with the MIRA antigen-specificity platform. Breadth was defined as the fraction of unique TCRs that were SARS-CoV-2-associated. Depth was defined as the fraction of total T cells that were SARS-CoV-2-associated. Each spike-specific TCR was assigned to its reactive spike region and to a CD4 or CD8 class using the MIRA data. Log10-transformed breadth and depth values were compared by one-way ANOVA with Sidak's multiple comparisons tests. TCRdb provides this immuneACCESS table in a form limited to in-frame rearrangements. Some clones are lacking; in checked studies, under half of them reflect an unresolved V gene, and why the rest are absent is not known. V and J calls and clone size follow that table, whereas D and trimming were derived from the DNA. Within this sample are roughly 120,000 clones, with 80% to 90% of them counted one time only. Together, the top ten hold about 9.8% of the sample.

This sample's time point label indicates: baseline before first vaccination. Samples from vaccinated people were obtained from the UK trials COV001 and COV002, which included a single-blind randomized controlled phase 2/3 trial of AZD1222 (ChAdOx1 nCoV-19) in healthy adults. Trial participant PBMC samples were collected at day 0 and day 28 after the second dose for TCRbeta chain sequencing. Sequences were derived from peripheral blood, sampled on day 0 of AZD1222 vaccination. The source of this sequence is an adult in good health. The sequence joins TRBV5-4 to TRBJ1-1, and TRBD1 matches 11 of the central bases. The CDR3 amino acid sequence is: CASSTWTGGSPEAFF. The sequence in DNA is TGTGCCAGCAGCACCTGGACAGGGGGCAGTCCTGAAGCTTTCTTT.